This T cell receptor (beta chain) was captured by sequencing in a study of long-term antiretroviral therapy in people with HIV. V was cut by 3 bases and J by 3 bases, with 8 bases left in between. CDR1 and CDR2 (germline): SQVTM, ANQGSEA. CDR3 size: 12 residues. Every donor contributed at least one pre-ART and at least two post-ART PBMC samples. Roughly 0.95-11 million cryopreserved PBMC were held in samples before DNA extraction. Study-level results: Narrower CDR3 length ranges marked HIV repertoires relative to controls. Clones that expanded before ART (that is, prior to treatment) dominated the repertoire at all time points.

The assay, immunoSEQ v3.0, was run at survey level. Sequencing was performed with immunoSEQ multiplex PCR; in TCRdb, only in-frame clones are kept and a portion is missing. The sample holds approximately 22,000 clones, 70% to 85% seen once. A remark on this clone: Its antigen is still unknown.

Sequenced here: unsorted PBMCs, sampled 3 years after starting antiretroviral therapy. The J gene is TRBJ1-2, the V gene TRBV29-1, with unresolved D. The origin of this receptor is a man in his fifties with HIV. The CDR3 here is CSVDEGYYGYTF. DNA of the CDR3: TGCAGCGTTGATGAAGGCTACTATGGCTACACCTTC.